A selection of T cell receptor beta chains follows, all from one sample in a study of blood T cell repertoires in COVID-19. Profiled with immunoSEQ multiplex PCR; TCRdb holds only in-frame clones, not every one. The profile covers 20,000 to 25,000 clones, with around 82% appearing a single time and roughly 2.9% taken by the ten largest. Sequenced: peripheral blood. These receptors all stem from a man aged 40-55 years with acute or convalescent COVID-19. The CDR3 runs from the conserved cysteine through the conserved F or W. Each record gives: J gene, clone size, D gene, V gene, CDR3 protein, CDR3 DNA. The D gene is left open where the match is weak. A clone size is listed for some rows: how often the clone was seen (once, few, many), or a class if it is expanded.

j_gene: TRBJ2-1
abundance: -
d_gene: -
v_gene: TRBV20-1
CDR3aa: CSASLSRGRNEQFF
CDR3nt: TGCAGTGCTAGTCTTAGCAGGGGGAGGAATGAGCAGTTCTTC

j_gene: TRBJ2-7
abundance: -
d_gene: TRBD2
v_gene: TRBV5-4
CDR3aa: CASSLDTSGVYEQYF
CDR3nt: TGTGCCAGCAGCTTGGATACTAGCGGGGTCTACGAGCAGTACTTC

j_gene: TRBJ1-2
abundance: -
d_gene: -
v_gene: TRBV19
CDR3aa: CASTGQDYGYTF
CDR3nt: TGTGCCAGTACCGGACAAGACTATGGCTACACCTTC

j_gene: TRBJ1-2
abundance: -
d_gene: -
v_gene: TRBV19
CDR3aa: CASSPRGDYGYTF
CDR3nt: TGTGCCAGTAGTCCCCGGGGGGACTATGGCTACACCTTC

j_gene: TRBJ1-1
abundance: -
d_gene: TRBD1
v_gene: TRBV19
CDR3aa: CASSILGGTGFTEAFF
CDR3nt: TGTGCCAGTAGTATCCTGGGCGGGACAGGGTTCACTGAAGCTTTCTTT

j_gene: TRBJ2-1
abundance: -
d_gene: -
v_gene: TRBV19
CDR3aa: CASSIARGVSYNEQFF
CDR3nt: TGTGCCAGTAGTATCGCTCGCGGGGTCTCCTACAATGAGCAGTTCTTC

j_gene: TRBJ2-2
abundance: -
d_gene: -
v_gene: TRBV19
CDR3aa: CASTLQAANTGELFF
CDR3nt: TGTGCCAGTACCTTACAGGCCGCGAACACCGGGGAGCTGTTTTTT

j_gene: TRBJ1-2
abundance: -
d_gene: -
v_gene: TRBV30
CDR3aa: CAWSKGRDYGYTF
CDR3nt: TGTGCCTGGAGCAAAGGGCGGGACTATGGCTACACCTTC

j_gene: TRBJ2-1
abundance: -
d_gene: TRBD2
v_gene: TRBV29-1
CDR3aa: CTVSGTSSYNEQFF
CDR3nt: TGCACCGTTAGCGGGACTAGCTCCTACAATGAGCAGTTCTTC

j_gene: TRBJ1-1
abundance: -
d_gene: -
v_gene: TRBV30
CDR3aa: CAWRADSLNTEAFF
CDR3nt: TGTGCCTGGAGGGCGGACAGCTTGAACACTGAAGCTTTCTTT

j_gene: TRBJ1-1
abundance: -
d_gene: -
v_gene: TRBV9
CDR3aa: CASSVVQSGTEAFF
CDR3nt: TGTGCCAGCAGCGTAGTCCAAAGCGGCACTGAAGCTTTCTTT

j_gene: TRBJ1-4
abundance: -
d_gene: -
v_gene: TRBV5-5
CDR3aa: CASSRIGEVGEKLFF
CDR3nt: TGTGCCAGCAGCCGAATAGGGGAGGTTGGGGAAAAACTGTTTTTT

j_gene: TRBJ2-1
abundance: -
d_gene: TRBD2
v_gene: TRBV7-9
CDR3aa: CASSLSGGSYNEQFF
CDR3nt: TGTGCCAGCAGCCTTAGCGGGGGTAGTTACAATGAGCAGTTCTTC

j_gene: TRBJ1-6
abundance: -
d_gene: -
v_gene: TRBV30
CDR3aa: CAWSVPLRGSPLHF
CDR3nt: TGTGCCTGGAGTGTACCCCTAAGGGGTTCACCCCTCCACTTT

j_gene: TRBJ1-2
abundance: -
d_gene: -
v_gene: TRBV4-1
CDR3aa: CASSQETSALYGYTF
CDR3nt: TGCGCCAGCAGCCAAGAAACCTCCGCGCTTTATGGCTACACCTTC

j_gene: TRBJ2-3
abundance: -
d_gene: -
v_gene: TRBV15
CDR3aa: CATSRGVGQGIDTQYF
CDR3nt: TGTGCCACCAGCAGGGGTGTCGGGCAGGGAATAGATACGCAGTATTTT

j_gene: TRBJ1-2
abundance: -
d_gene: TRBD1
v_gene: TRBV19
CDR3aa: CASSPGTGDGYTF
CDR3nt: TGTGCCAGTAGTCCGGGGACAGGGGATGGCTACACCTTC

j_gene: TRBJ1-5
abundance: -
d_gene: TRBD1
v_gene: TRBV12-3/TRBV12-4
CDR3aa: CASGQGAGQPQHF
CDR3nt: TGTGCCAGCGGACAGGGGGCTGGCCAGCCCCAGCATTTT

j_gene: TRBJ1-6
abundance: -
d_gene: TRBD1
v_gene: TRBV27
CDR3aa: CASSFTGTGESPLHF
CDR3nt: TGTGCCAGCAGTTTTACCGGGACAGGGGAATCACCCCTCCACTTT

j_gene: TRBJ2-5
abundance: -
d_gene: TRBD2
v_gene: TRBV2
CDR3aa: CASSAGGASQETQYF
CDR3nt: TGTGCCAGCAGTGCGGGGGGGGCATCTCAAGAGACCCAGTACTTC

j_gene: TRBJ2-3
abundance: -
d_gene: -
v_gene: TRBV15
CDR3aa: CATSSGGARDTQYF
CDR3nt: TGTGCCACCAGCAGTGGGGGGGCGAGGGATACGCAGTATTTT

j_gene: TRBJ1-2
abundance: -
d_gene: TRBD1
v_gene: TRBV14
CDR3aa: CASSPKRDSFGYTF
CDR3nt: TGTGCCAGCAGCCCGAAACGGGACAGCTTCGGCTACACCTTC

j_gene: TRBJ2-1
abundance: -
d_gene: -
v_gene: TRBV5-4
CDR3aa: CASSLVGRDNEQFF
CDR3nt: TGTGCCAGCAGCTTGGTAGGCAGGGACAATGAGCAGTTCTTC

j_gene: TRBJ2-7
abundance: once
d_gene: TRBD2
v_gene: TRBV2
CDR3aa: CASSEPGTVAGSYEQYF
CDR3nt: TGTGCCAGCAGTGAACCCGGGACGGTAGCGGGGTCCTACGAGCAGTACTTC

j_gene: TRBJ1-2
abundance: -
d_gene: TRBD1
v_gene: TRBV4-1
CDR3aa: CASSQVPGQGAYGYTF
CDR3nt: TGCGCCAGCAGCCAAGTACCGGGACAGGGGGCATATGGCTACACCTTC

j_gene: TRBJ2-1
abundance: -
d_gene: -
v_gene: TRBV5-3
CDR3aa: CARKRTDNEQFF
CDR3nt: TGTGCCAGAAAACGGACAGACAATGAGCAGTTCTTC

j_gene: TRBJ1-5
abundance: -
d_gene: TRBD1
v_gene: TRBV27
CDR3aa: CASSPGQGYQPQHF
CDR3nt: TGTGCCAGCAGTCCGGGACAGGGGTATCAGCCCCAGCATTTT

j_gene: TRBJ1-6
abundance: once
d_gene: TRBD1
v_gene: TRBV11-2
CDR3aa: CASSWDRGSLHF
CDR3nt: TGTGCCAGCAGTTGGGACAGGGGGTCCCTCCACTTT

j_gene: TRBJ1-5
abundance: few
d_gene: -
v_gene: TRBV3-1/TRBV3-2
CDR3aa: CASSPPGGPQHF
CDR3nt: TGTGCCAGCAGCCCTCCGGGAGGGCCCCAGCATTTT

j_gene: TRBJ2-1
abundance: -
d_gene: TRBD2
v_gene: TRBV19
CDR3aa: CASRTRTSGRADEQFF
CDR3nt: TGTGCCAGTAGAACTAGGACTAGCGGGAGGGCCGATGAGCAGTTCTTC

j_gene: TRBJ2-3
abundance: -
d_gene: TRBD1
v_gene: TRBV27
CDR3aa: CASSSDRGSDTQYF
CDR3nt: TGTGCCAGCAGTTCCGACAGGGGATCAGATACGCAGTATTTT

j_gene: TRBJ1-1
abundance: once
d_gene: -
v_gene: TRBV27
CDR3aa: CASSPSPRRREAMNTEAFF
CDR3nt: TGTGCCAGCAGTCCCTCCCCCCGAAGGAGGGAAGCAATGAACACTGAAGCTTTCTTT

j_gene: TRBJ2-7
abundance: -
d_gene: TRBD1
v_gene: TRBV11-2
CDR3aa: CASSLDFRGLYEQYF
CDR3nt: TGTGCCAGCAGCTTAGATTTCAGGGGGCTGTACGAGCAGTACTTC

j_gene: TRBJ2-7
abundance: -
d_gene: TRBD2
v_gene: TRBV4-1
CDR3aa: CASSQALAGWEEQYF
CDR3nt: TGCGCCAGCAGCCAAGCACTAGCGGGATGGGAAGAGCAGTACTTC

j_gene: TRBJ1-1
abundance: -
d_gene: TRBD1
v_gene: TRBV7-9
CDR3aa: CASSPQTGGGTEAFF
CDR3nt: TGTGCCAGCAGCCCCCAGACAGGGGGGGGCACTGAAGCTTTCTTT

j_gene: TRBJ2-3
abundance: -
d_gene: -
v_gene: TRBV5-6
CDR3aa: CASRNTMGGGTDTQYF
CDR3nt: TGTGCCAGCAGGAATACAATGGGAGGTGGCACAGATACGCAGTATTTT

j_gene: TRBJ1-2
abundance: -
d_gene: -
v_gene: TRBV14
CDR3aa: CASSQDLAGSGYTF
CDR3nt: TGTGCCAGCAGCCAAGATTTGGCAGGGTCCGGCTACACCTTC

j_gene: TRBJ2-3
abundance: -
d_gene: TRBD2
v_gene: TRBV6-5
CDR3aa: CASLLAGGGDTQYF
CDR3nt: TGTGCCAGCTTACTAGCGGGAGGAGGGGATACGCAGTATTTT

j_gene: TRBJ2-7
abundance: -
d_gene: -
v_gene: TRBV4-1
CDR3aa: CASRRDFNYEQYF
CDR3nt: TGCGCCAGTAGGCGGGACTTTAACTACGAGCAGTACTTC

j_gene: TRBJ1-2
abundance: -
d_gene: -
v_gene: TRBV7-2
CDR3aa: CASSLGAGFLDGYTF
CDR3nt: TGTGCCAGCAGCTTAGGGGCAGGGTTCTTGGATGGCTACACCTTC